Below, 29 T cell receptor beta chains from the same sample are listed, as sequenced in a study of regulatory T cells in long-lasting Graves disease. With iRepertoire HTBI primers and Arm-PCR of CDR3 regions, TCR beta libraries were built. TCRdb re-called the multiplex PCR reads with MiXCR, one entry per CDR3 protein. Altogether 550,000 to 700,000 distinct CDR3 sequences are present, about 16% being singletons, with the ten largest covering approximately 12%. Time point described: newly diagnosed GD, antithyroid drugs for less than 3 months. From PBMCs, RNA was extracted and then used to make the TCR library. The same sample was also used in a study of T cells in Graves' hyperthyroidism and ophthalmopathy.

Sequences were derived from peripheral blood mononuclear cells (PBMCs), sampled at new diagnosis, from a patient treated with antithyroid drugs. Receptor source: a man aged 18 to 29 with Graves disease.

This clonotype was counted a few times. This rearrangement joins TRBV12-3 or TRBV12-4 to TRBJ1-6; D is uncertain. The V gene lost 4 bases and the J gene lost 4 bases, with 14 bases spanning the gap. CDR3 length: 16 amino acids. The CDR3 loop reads CASSSILGGYNSPLHF. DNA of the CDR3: TGTGCCAGCAGTTCAATCCTTGGCGGGTATAATTCACCCCTCCACTTT.

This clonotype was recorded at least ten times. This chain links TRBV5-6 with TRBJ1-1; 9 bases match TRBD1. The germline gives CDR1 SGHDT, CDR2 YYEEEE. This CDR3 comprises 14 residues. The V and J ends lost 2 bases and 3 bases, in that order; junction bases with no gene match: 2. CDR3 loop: CASSFGQGYTEAFF. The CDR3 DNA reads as TGTGCCAGCAGCTTCGGACAGGGGTACACTGAAGCTTTCTTT.

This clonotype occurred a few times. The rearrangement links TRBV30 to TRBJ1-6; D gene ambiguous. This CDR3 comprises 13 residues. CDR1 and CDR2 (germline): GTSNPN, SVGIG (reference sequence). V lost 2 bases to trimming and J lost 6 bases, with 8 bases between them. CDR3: CAWSLGTNSPLHF. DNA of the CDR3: TGTGCCTGGAGTTTGGGTACTAATTCACCCCTCCACTTT.

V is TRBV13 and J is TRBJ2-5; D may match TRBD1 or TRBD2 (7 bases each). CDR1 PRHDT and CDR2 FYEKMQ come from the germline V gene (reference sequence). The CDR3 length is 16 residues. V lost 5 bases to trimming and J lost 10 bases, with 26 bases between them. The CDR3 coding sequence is TGTGCCAGCAGCCATCCTCTGGACAGGCCCCGGGGGGTCCAGTACTTC. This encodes CASSHPLDRPRGVQYF.

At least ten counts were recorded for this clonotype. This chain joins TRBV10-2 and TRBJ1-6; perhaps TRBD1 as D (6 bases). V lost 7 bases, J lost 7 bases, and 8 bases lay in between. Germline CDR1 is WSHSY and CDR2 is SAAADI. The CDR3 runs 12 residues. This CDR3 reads CASKGGNSPLHF. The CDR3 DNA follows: TGCGCCAGCAAGGGGGGGAATTCACCCCTCCACTTT.

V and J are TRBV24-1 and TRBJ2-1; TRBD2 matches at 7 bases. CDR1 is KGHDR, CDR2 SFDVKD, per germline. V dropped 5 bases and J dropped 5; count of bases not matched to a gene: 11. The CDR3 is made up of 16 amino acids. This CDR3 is CATSGAAGGTDNEQFF. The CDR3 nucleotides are TGTGCCACCAGTGGTGCCGCCGGGGGGACGGACAATGAGCAGTTCTTC.

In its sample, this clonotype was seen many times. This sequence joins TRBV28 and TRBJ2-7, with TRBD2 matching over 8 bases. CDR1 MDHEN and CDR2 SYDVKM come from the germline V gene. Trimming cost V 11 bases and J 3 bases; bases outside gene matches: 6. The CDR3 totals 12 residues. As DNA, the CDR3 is TGTGCCTCCGGGACTAGTGGCTACGAGCAGTACTTC. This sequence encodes CASGTSGYEQYF.

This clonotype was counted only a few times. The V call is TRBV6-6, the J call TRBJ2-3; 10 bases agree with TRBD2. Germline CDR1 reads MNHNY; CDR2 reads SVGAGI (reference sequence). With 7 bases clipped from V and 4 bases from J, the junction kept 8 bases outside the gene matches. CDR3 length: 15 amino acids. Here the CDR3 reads CASTLVAGGADTQYF. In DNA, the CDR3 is TGTGCCAGCACCCTTGTAGCGGGAGGCGCAGATACGCAGTATTTT.

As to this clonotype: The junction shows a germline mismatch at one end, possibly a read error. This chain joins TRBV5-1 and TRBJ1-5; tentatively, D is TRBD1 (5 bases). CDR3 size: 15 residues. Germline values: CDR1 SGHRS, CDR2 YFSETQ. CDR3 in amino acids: CASSPLGAGNQPQHF. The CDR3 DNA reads TGTGCCAGCAGCCCCCTCGGGGCAGGCAATCAGCCCCAGCATTTT.

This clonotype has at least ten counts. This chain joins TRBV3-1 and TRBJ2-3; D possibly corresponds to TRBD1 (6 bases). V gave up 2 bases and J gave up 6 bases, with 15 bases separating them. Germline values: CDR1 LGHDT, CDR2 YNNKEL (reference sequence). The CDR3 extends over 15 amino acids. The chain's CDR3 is CASSQIVGAEDTQYF. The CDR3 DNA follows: TGTGCCAGCAGCCAAATCGTGGGGGCCGAGGATACGCAGTATTTT.

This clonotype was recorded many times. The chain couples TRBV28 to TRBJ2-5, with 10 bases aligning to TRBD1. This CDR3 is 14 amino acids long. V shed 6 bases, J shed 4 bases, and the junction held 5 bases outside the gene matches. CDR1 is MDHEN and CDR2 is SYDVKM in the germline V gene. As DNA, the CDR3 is TGTGCCAGCAGCGAGACAGGGGGCATAGAGACCCAGTACTTC. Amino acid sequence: CASSETGGIETQYF. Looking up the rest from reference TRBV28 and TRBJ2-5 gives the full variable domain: DVKVTQSSRYLVKRTGEKVFLECVQDMDHENMFWYRQDPGLGLRLIYFSYDVKMKEKGDIPEGYSVSREKKERFSLILESASTNQTSMYLCASSETGGIETQYFGPGTRLLVL.

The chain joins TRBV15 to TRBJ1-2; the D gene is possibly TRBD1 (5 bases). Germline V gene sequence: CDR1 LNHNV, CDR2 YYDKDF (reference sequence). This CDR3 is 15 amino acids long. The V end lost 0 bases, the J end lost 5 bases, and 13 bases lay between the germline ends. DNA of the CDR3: TGTGCCACCAGCAGAGATCCCGGGGGAGGGTATGGCTACACCTTC. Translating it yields CATSRDPGGGYGYTF.

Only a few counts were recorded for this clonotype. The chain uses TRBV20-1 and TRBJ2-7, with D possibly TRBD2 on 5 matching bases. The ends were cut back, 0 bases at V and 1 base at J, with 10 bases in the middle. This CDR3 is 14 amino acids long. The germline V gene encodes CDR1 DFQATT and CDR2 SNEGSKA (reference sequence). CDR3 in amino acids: CSARDELGSYEQYF. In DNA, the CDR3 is TGCAGTGCTAGAGACGAACTAGGATCCTACGAGCAGTACTTC.

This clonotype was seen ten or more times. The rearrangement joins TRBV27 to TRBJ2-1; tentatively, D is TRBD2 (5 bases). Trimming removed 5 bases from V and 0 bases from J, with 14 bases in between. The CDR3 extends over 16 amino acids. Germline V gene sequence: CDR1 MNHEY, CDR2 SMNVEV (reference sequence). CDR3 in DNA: TGTGCCAGCAGTGGGCTGAGGGCTCGCTCCTACAATGAGCAGTTCTTC. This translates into CASSGLRARSYNEQFF.

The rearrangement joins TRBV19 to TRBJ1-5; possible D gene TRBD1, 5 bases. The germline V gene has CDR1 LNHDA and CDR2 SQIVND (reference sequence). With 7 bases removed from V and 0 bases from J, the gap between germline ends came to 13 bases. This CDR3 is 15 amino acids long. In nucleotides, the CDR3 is TGTGCCAGTAATATCGGGACCTATAGCAATCAGCCCCAGCATTTT. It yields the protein CASNIGTYSNQPQHF.

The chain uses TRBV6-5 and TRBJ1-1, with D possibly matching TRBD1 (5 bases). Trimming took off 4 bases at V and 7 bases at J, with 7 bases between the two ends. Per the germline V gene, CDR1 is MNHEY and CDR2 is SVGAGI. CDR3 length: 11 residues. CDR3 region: CASSSGDEAFF. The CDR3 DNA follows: TGTGCCAGCAGTTCGGGGGATGAAGCTTTCTTT.

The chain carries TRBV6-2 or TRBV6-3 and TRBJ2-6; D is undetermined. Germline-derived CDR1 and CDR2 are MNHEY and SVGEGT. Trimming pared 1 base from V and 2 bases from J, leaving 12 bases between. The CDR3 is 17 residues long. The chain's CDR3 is CASSYFGVLAGANVLTF. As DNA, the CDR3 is TGTGCCAGCAGTTACTTTGGGGTTCTGGCTGGGGCCAACGTCCTGACTTTC.

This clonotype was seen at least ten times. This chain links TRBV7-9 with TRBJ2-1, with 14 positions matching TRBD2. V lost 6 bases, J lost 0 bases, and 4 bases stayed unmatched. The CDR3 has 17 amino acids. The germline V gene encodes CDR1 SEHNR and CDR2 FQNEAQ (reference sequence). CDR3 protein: CASRSGTSGGSYNEQFF. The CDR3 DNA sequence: TGTGCCAGCAGATCCGGGACTAGCGGGGGCTCCTACAATGAGCAGTTCTTC.

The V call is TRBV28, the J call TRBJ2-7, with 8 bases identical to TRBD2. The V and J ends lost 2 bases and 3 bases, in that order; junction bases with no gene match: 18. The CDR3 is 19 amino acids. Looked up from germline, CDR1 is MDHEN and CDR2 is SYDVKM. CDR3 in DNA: TGTGCCAGCAGTTTAGGAAGCGGGGCGGGAGGCACCAGGTACTACGAGCAGTACTTC. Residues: CASSLGSGAGGTRYYEQYF.

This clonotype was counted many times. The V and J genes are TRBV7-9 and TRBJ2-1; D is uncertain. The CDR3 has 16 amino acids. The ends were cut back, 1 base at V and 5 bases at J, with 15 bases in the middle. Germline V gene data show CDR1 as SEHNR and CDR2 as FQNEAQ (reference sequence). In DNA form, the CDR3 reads TGTGCCAGCAGCTTAGTGTCCCAACGGATCCACAATGAGCAGTTCTTC. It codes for CASSLVSQRIHNEQFF.

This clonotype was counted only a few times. The CDR3 DNA sequence: TGTGCCAGCATGGCTGAAGCTTTCTTT. This codes for CASMAEAFF. The V gene is TRBV27, the J gene TRBJ1-1; no clear D gene. The germline gives CDR1 MNHEY, CDR2 SMNVEV (reference sequence). V lost 7 bases, J lost 6 bases, and 3 bases lay in between. The CDR3 runs to 9 residues.

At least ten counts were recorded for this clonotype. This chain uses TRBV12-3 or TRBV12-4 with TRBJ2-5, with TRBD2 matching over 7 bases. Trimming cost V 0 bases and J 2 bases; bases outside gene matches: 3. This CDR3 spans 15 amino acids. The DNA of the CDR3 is TGTGCCAGCAGTTTAGCGGGGGGGGGACAAGAGACCCAGTACTTC. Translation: CASSLAGGGQETQYF.

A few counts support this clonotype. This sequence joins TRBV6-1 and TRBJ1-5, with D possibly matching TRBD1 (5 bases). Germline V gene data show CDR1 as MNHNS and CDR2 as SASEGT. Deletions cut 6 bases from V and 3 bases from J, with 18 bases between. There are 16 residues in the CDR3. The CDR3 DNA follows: TGTGCCAGCAGGCGCGGGGACGGGGTCTTCAATCAGCCCCAGCATTTT. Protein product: CASRRGDGVFNQPQHF.

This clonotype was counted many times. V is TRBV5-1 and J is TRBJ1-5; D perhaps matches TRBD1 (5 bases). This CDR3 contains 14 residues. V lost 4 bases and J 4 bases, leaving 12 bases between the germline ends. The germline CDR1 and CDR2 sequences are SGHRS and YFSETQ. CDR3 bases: TGCGCCAGCAGCGCGACGGGGCCGAATCAGCCCCAGCATTTT. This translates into CASSATGPNQPQHF.

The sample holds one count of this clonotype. CDR3 bases: TGTGCCACCAGCGAGGAGATTAGCGGGGTGGCCACCGGGGAGCTGTTTTTT. Its protein product is CATSEEISGVATGELFF. The V and J genes are TRBV15 and TRBJ2-2; 8 bases align to TRBD2. Germline CDR1 is LNHNV and CDR2 is YYDKDF (reference sequence). This CDR3 comprises 17 residues. V was pared by 5 bases and J by 4 bases, with 12 bases of the junction left unmatched.

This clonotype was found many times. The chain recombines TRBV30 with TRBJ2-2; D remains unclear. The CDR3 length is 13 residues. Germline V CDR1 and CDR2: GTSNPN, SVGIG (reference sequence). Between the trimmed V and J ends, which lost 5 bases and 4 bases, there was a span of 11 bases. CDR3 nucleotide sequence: TGTGCCTGGGGTGGTAAGAGCACCGGGGAGCTGTTTTTT. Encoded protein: CAWGGKSTGELFF.

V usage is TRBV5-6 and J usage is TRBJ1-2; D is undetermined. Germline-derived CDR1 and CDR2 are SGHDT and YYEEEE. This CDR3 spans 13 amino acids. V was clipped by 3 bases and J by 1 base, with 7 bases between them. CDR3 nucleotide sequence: TGTGCCAGCAGCTCCGGACTTAACTATGGCTACACCTTC. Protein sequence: CASSSGLNYGYTF.

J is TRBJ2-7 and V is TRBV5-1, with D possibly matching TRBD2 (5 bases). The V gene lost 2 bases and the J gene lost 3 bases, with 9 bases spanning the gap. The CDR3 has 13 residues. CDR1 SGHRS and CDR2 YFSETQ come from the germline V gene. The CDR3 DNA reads TGCGCCAGCAGCTTTAGGACTTTCTACGAGCAGTACTTC. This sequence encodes CASSFRTFYEQYF.

CDR3 nucleotide sequence: TGTGCCAGCAGATCCGGCGGGCTAGCGGGAGGGCCGCGGAGTAGTTCCTCCTACAATGAGCAGTTCTTC. This encodes CASRSGGLAGGPRSSSSYNEQFF. This chain links TRBV7-9 with TRBJ2-1, with 12 positions matching TRBD2. Germline assignment: CDR1 SEHNR and CDR2 FQNEAQ (reference sequence). The CDR3 covers 23 residues. Trimming took 6 bases from V and 0 from J; bases not matched to a gene: 24.